This entry lists 9 T cell receptor beta chains sequenced from one sample in a study of T cells in Graves' hyperthyroidism and ophthalmopathy. TCR beta CDR3 sequences were amplified from RNA transcripts. The TCR CDR3 was amplified in a first-round RT-PCR using the HTBI primer set. TCRdb used MiXCR to reprocess the multiplex PCR reads, holding one entry per CDR3 protein. The profile covers approximately 620,000 distinct CDR3 sequences, with approximately 15% appearing a single time and more than 5% taken by the ten largest. The sequencing input was blood. The receptors were sampled from a woman in her 30s with Graves' hyperthyroidism that later progressed to Graves' ophthalmopathy.

In this sample, this clonotype turned up many times. Written as DNA, the CDR3 is TGCAGTGCTCGCCGGGACCCTACCTACGAGCAGTACTTC. Translated, it gives CSARRDPTYEQYF. The chain carries TRBV20-1 and TRBJ2-7; TRBD1 or TRBD2 may be the D gene (5 bases each). CDR3 length equals 13 residues. Trimming took off 5 bases at V and 2 bases at J, with 13 bases between the two ends. Germline V gives CDR1 DFQATT, CDR2 SNEGSKA (reference sequence).

A word on this clonotype: Given a much more abundant clone one base away, this may be a read error. The chain uses TRBV7-8 and TRBJ2-5; TRBD1 matches at 9 bases. Germline V gene data show CDR1 as SGHVS and CDR2 as FQNEAQ. The length of the CDR3 is 16 residues. The CDR3 loop is CASSLYRDRAIETQSF. The CDR3 DNA sequence: TGTGCCAGCAGCCTATACCGGGACAGGGCTATAGAGACCCAGTCCTTC.

This clonotype occurred a few times. V is TRBV19 and J is TRBJ1-2; TRBD1 matches at 9 bases. Germline V CDR1 and CDR2: LNHDA, SQIVND (reference sequence). V lost 5 bases to trimming and J lost 4 bases; unmatched junction nucleotides: 11. The CDR3 runs to 16 residues. CDR3 sequence (DNA): TGTGCCAGTAGTGCCCACCCGGGACAGGGATCCTATGGCTACACCTTC. This encodes CASSAHPGQGSYGYTF.

This clonotype was found many times. V gene TRBV12-3 or TRBV12-4 combines with J gene TRBJ2-1; TRBD2 matches at 9 bases. Unmatched junction bases numbered 8, after V lost 1 base and J lost 4 bases. The CDR3 contains 17 residues. CDR3 DNA sequence: TGTGCCAGCAGTTTAGGGAGCCTAGCGGGGACGTACAATGAGCAGTTCTTC. It yields the protein CASSLGSLAGTYNEQFF.

This clonotype was recorded a few times. The V gene is TRBV19, the J gene TRBJ1-6, with 7 positions matching TRBD1. The trim removed 5 bases at V and 4 bases at J, leaving 11 bases unmatched. The CDR3 spans 17 residues. The germline CDR1 and CDR2 sequences are LNHDA and SQIVND (reference sequence). This CDR3 reads CASSPGQALLYNSPLHF. Written as DNA, the CDR3 is TGTGCCAGTAGTCCTGGACAGGCCCTCTTGTATAATTCACCCCTCCACTTT.

This clonotype was picked up many times. V usage is TRBV28 and J usage is TRBJ1-2; D may be TRBD1 (5 bases). V lost 8 bases to trimming and J lost 3 bases, with 10 bases between them. The germline V gene has CDR1 MDHEN and CDR2 SYDVKM. This CDR3 is 12 amino acids long. The CDR3: CASHGTHYGYTF. As DNA, the CDR3 is TGTGCCAGCCACGGGACTCACTATGGCTACACCTTC.

This sequence joins TRBV7-9 and TRBJ2-7; D is unclear. V gave up 2 bases and J gave up 3 bases, with 5 bases separating them. Germline CDR1 is SEHNR and CDR2 is FQNEAQ (reference sequence). There are 12 residues in the CDR3. CDR3 protein: CASSLMVYEQYF. For the CDR3, the DNA is TGTGCCAGCAGCTTAATGGTCTACGAGCAGTACTTC. Complete variable domain (other parts from reference TRBV7-9 and TRBJ2-7): DTGVSQNPRHKITKRGQNVTFRCDPISEHNRLYWYRQTLGQGPEFLTYFQNEAQLEKSRLLSDRFSAERPKGSFSTLEIQRTEQGDSAMYLCASSLMVYEQYFGPGTRLTVT.

This clonotype was counted ten times or more. The rearrangement uses TRBV28 and TRBJ2-5; tentatively, D is TRBD2 (6 bases). The V gene lost 10 bases and the J gene lost 5 bases, with 20 bases spanning the gap. Germline V lookup: CDR1 MDHEN, CDR2 SYDVKM. The CDR3 covers 14 residues. The CDR3 DNA reads as TGTGCCACCAGGTGGGAGCGCGGGGTGGAGACCCAGTACTTC. It specifies CATRWERGVETQYF.

This clonotype appeared many times. This chain uses TRBV6-2 or TRBV6-3 with TRBJ2-1, with 13 bases lining up with TRBD2. Per germline, CDR1 MNHEY and CDR2 SVGEGT. With 4 bases clipped from V and 5 bases from J, the junction kept 5 bases outside the gene matches. This CDR3 region has 16 residues. The CDR3 DNA is TGTGCCAGCAGTTTACTAGCGGGAGGGAGGAACAATGAGCAGTTCTTC. This encodes CASSLLAGGRNNEQFF.